This TCR beta chain was retrieved from a study of post-analysis software for immune sequencing data. Study conclusions and caveats: A few TRBV segments were significantly more frequent in patients than in controls. TRBV5-6, TRBV5-1 and TRBV20-1 were among these segments. Controls' normalized Chao1 diversity significantly exceeded that of multiple sclerosis patients.

Incorporated into the TCR beta cDNA libraries were unique molecular identifiers, which served to reduce PCR and sequencing biases. TCRdb processed the PCR reads anew with MiXCR; each CDR3 protein has one entry. This table holds about 770,000 distinct CDR3 sequences, roughly 46% found once. A few counts support this clonotype. Its specificity is not known. With 3 bases clipped from V and 7 bases from J, the junction kept 8 bases outside the gene matches. The CDR3 sequence is 14 residues long. Germline V CDR1 and CDR2: MNHEY, SVGAGI. The chain links TRBV6-5 to TRBJ2-5; 7 bases fit TRBD1. The origin of this receptor is a girl aged 10-17 years with multiple sclerosis. Material: blood. The CDR3 sequence is CASSYLQGRGTQYF. The DNA of the CDR3 is TGTGCCAGCAGTTATTTACAGGGGCGTGGGACCCAGTACTTC.